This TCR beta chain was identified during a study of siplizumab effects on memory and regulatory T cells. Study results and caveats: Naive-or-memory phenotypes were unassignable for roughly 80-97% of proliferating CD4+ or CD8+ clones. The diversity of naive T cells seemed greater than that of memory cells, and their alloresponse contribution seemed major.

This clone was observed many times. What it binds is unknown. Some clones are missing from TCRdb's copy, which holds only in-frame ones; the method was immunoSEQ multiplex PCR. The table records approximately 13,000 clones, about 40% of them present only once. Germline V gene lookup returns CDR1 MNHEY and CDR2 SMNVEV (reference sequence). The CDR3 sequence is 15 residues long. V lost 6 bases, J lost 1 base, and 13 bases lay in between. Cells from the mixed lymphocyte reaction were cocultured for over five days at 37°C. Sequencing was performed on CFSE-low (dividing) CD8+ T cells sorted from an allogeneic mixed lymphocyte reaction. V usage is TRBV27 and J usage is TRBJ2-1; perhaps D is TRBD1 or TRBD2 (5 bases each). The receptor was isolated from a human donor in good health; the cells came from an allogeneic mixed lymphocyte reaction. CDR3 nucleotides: TGTGCCAGCAGGGACTCAGGGTCGTCCTACAATGAGCAGTTCTTC. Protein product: CASRDSGSSYNEQFF.